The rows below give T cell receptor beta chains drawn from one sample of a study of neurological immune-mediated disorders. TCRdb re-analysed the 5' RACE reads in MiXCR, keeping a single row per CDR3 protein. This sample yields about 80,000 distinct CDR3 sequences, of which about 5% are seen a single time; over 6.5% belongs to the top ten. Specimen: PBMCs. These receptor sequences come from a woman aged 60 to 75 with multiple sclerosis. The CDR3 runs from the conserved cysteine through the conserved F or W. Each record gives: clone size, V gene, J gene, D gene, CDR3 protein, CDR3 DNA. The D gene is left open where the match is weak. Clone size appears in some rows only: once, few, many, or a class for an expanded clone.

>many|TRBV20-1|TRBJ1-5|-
CSARDRGVTNQPQHF
TGCAGTGCTAGAGATCGCGGGGTTACGAACCAGCCCCAGCATTTT
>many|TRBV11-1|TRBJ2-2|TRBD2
CASSLAGLRLAGVNTGELFF
TGTGCCAGCAGCTTAGCAGGGTTGCGACTAGCGGGAGTGAACACCGGGGAGCTGTTTTTT
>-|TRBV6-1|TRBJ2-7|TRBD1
CASRGTADVSYEQYF
TGTGCCAGCAGGGGGACAGCTGACGTATCCTACGAGCAGTACTTC
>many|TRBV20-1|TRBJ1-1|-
CSAVEDMNTEAFF
TGCAGTGCCGTTGAGGACATGAACACTGAAGCTTTCTTT
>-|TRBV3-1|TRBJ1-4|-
CASSRRVGGNEKLFF
TGTGCCAGCAGCCGCAGGGTGGGGGGCAATGAAAAACTGTTTTTT
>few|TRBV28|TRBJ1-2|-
CASSLWRGPNYGYTF
TGTGCCAGCAGTTTATGGCGGGGACCCAACTATGGCTACACCTTC
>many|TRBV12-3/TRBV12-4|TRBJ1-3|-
CASSFLPNTIYF
TGTGCCAGCAGTTTCCTTCCCAACACCATATATTTT
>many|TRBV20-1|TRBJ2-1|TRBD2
CSAPRTSADYNEQFF
TGCAGTGCTCCCCGTACTAGCGCCGATTACAATGAGCAGTTCTTC
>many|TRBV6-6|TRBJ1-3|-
CASTLRGINTIYF
TGTGCCAGCACCCTGCGGGGTATCAACACCATATATTTT
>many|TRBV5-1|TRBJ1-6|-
CASRPPGLKSPLHF
TGCGCCAGCAGGCCTCCGGGACTGAAGTCACCCCTCCACTTT
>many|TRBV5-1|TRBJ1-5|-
CASSLGAGGGFQPQHF
TGCGCCAGCAGCTTGGGCGCAGGAGGCGGGTTTCAGCCCCAGCATTTT
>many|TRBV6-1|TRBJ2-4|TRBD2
CASSEYGSGGQGIQYF
TGTGCCAGCAGTGAATACGGTAGCGGGGGGCAAGGCATTCAGTACTTC
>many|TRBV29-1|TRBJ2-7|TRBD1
CSVSRTGLREQYF
TGCAGCGTATCCCGGACAGGGCTACGCGAGCAGTACTTC
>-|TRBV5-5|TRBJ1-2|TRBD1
CASSLWGQNYGYTF
TGTGCCAGCAGCTTGTGGGGACAGAACTATGGCTACACCTTC
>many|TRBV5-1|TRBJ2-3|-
CASSWLSPSTDTQYF
TGCGCCAGCAGCTGGCTGTCACCTTCCACAGATACGCAGTATTTT
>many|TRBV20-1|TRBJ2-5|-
CSARAPPLETQYF
TGCAGTGCTAGAGCACCCCCACTCGAGACCCAGTACTTC
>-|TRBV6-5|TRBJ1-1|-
CASSSGATEAFF
TGTGCCAGCAGTTCCGGGGCCACTGAAGCTTTCTTT
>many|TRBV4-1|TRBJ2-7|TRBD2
CASSQDRASGRVYEQYF
TGCGCCAGCAGCCAAGATCGGGCTAGCGGGCGGGTCTACGAGCAGTACTTC
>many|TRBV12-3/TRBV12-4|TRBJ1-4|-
CASSLIGGDEKLFF
TGTGCCAGCAGTTTGATTGGCGGGGATGAAAAACTGTTTTTT
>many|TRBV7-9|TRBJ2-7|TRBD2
CASSPEGLVYEQYF
TGTGCCAGCAGCCCCGAGGGACTAGTCTACGAGCAGTACTTC
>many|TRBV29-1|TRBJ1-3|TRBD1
CSARGRDSSGNTIYF
TGCAGCGCGAGAGGTCGGGACAGCTCTGGAAACACCATATATTTT
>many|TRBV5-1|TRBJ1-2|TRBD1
CASSQLRGSNYGYTF
TGCGCCAGCAGCCAACTCAGGGGGTCTAACTATGGCTACACCTTC
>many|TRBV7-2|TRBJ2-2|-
CASSRRGGPGTGELFF
TGTGCCAGCAGCCGCCGCGGGGGCCCGGGGACCGGGGAGCTGTTTTTT
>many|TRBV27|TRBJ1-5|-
CASSLSRVNLQPQHF
TGTGCCAGCAGTCTCAGCAGGGTTAATCTACAGCCCCAGCATTTT
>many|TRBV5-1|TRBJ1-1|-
CASSFTTVNTEAFF
TGCGCCAGCAGCTTCACGACAGTGAACACTGAAGCTTTCTTT
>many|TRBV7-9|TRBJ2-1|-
CASSLAAAGNEQFF
TGTGCCAGCAGCTTAGCGGCGGCGGGGAATGAGCAGTTCTTC
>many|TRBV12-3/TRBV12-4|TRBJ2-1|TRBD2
CASSPVAGGHNNEQFF
TGTGCCAGCAGTCCAGTAGCGGGGGGGCACAACAATGAGCAGTTCTTC
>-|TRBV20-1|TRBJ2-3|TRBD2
CSAPPSGNSDTQYF
TGCAGTGCTCCCCCTAGCGGGAATTCAGATACGCAGTATTTT
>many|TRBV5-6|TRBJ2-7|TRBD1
CASSLARQGEQYF
TGTGCCAGCAGCTTGGCCCGACAGGGGGAGCAGTACTTC
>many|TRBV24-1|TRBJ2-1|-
CATSDPGQLNEQFF
TGTGCCACCAGTGATCCCGGACAGCTCAATGAGCAGTTCTTC
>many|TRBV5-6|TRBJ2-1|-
CASNLRFPTNNEQFF
TGTGCCAGCAACCTCAGGTTCCCTACTAACAATGAGCAGTTCTTC
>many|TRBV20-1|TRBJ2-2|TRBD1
CSARTGQGIGELFF
TGCAGTGCTCGCACGGGACAGGGAATCGGGGAGCTGTTTTTT
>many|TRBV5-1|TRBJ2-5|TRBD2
CASSLQRGPQETQYF
TGCGCCAGCAGCTTACAGCGGGGGCCTCAAGAGACCCAGTACTTC
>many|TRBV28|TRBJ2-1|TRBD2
CASRKGLAGGGQFF
TGTGCCAGCAGAAAGGGACTAGCGGGGGGAGGGCAGTTCTTC